Shown below are 23 T cell receptor beta chains from a single sample sequenced in a study of identical twins. Each CDR3 protein is one row after TCRdb ran MiXCR on the 5' RACE reads. The sample holds hundreds of thousands of distinct CDR3 sequences, approximately 21% seen once. These same data were also listed under a study on T cells expressing NK-cell markers.

The sample was PBMCs. The receptors originated from a woman aged 18 to 35 in good health.

The chain combines TRBV28 with TRBJ1-6; no definite D call. Trimming shortened V by 8 bases and J by 5 bases, and 10 bases separated the two germline ends. The CDR3 is 13 residues long. Germline lookup yields CDR1 MDHEN and CDR2 SYDVKM. CDR3 sequence: CASSPQDNSPLHF. CDR3 bases: TGTGCCAGCTCTCCACAAGATAATTCACCCCTCCACTTT. Variable domain in full (rest from reference TRBV28 and TRBJ1-6): DVKVTQSSRYLVKRTGEKVFLECVQDMDHENMFWYRQDPGLGLRLIYFSYDVKMKEKGDIPEGYSVSREKKERFSLILESASTNQTSMYLCASSPQDNSPLHFGNGTRLTVT.

The V gene is TRBV10-3, the J gene TRBJ2-3; 8 bases line up with TRBD2. Germline-derived CDR1 and CDR2 are ENHRY and SYGVKD. V lost 6 bases, J lost 1 base, and 6 bases stayed unmatched. The length of the CDR3 is 15 residues. DNA of the CDR3: TGTGCCATCAGCCGCGGACTAGCAGGCACAGATACGCAGTATTTT. The encoded protein is CAISRGLAGTDTQYF.

The chain carries TRBV12-5 and TRBJ2-7, with 8 bases identical to TRBD1. Germline CDR1 and CDR2: LGHNT and FRNRAP. The CDR3 is made up of 15 amino acids. Trimming at V came to 2 bases and at J to 5 bases, leaving 8 bases not matched to a gene. CDR3 sequence reads: CASGLTGGIGHEQYF. CDR3 coding DNA: TGTGCTAGTGGTTTGACAGGGGGGATAGGGCACGAGCAGTACTTC.

The J gene is TRBJ2-1, the V gene TRBV7-3; TRBD2 agrees at 11 bases. This CDR3 spans 18 amino acids. The V gene's germline CDR1 is SGHTA and CDR2 FQGTGA. J gave up 0 bases and V 6 bases, and 10 bases lay outside the gene matches. CDR3 amino acids: CASSDAGTSGSSYNEQFF. The CDR3 DNA follows: TGTGCCAGCAGTGATGCCGGGACTAGCGGAAGCTCCTACAATGAGCAGTTCTTC.

This clonotype was detected a few times. This chain links TRBV18 with TRBJ1-1, with a tentative D call TRBD1 (6 bases). The CDR3 runs 16 residues. Trimming pared 2 bases from V and 1 base from J, leaving 14 bases between. Germline CDR1 and CDR2: KGHSH and LQKENI. The CDR3 nucleotides are TGTGCCAGCTCACCATTCAGCGGGGACACGAACACTGAAGCTTTCTTT. It is translated as CASSPFSGDTNTEAFF.

The J gene is TRBJ2-3, the V gene TRBV10-2, with 11 nucleotides matching TRBD2. The V gene's germline CDR1 is WSHSY and CDR2 SAAADI. This CDR3 is built from 17 residues. V shed 3 bases, J shed 2 bases, and the junction held 7 bases outside the gene matches. The CDR3 DNA follows: TGCGCCAGCAGTGATCTCCTAGCGGGAGGTCCCACAGATACGCAGTATTTT. Translation: CASSDLLAGGPTDTQYF.

The chain couples TRBV11-2 to TRBJ2-7, with 12 bases lining up with TRBD2. In germline, CDR1 is SGHAT, CDR2 FQNNGV. After removal of 1 base from V and 5 bases from J, the junction contained 12 bases not matched to a gene. This CDR3 is 18 amino acids long. CDR3 DNA: TGTGCCAGCAGCTTAGGACTAGCGGGAGCCCCCGCCCGACACGAGCAGTACTTC. Protein sequence: CASSLGLAGAPARHEQYF.

CDR3 nucleotide sequence: TGTGCCAGCAGCCAACACGGGGTAAAGGAGGACTATGGCTACACCTTC. The encoded protein is CASSQHGVKEDYGYTF. The chain uses TRBV7-8 and TRBJ1-2; D gene ambiguous. Germline V gives CDR1 SGHVS, CDR2 FQNEAQ. The germline V and J ends were trimmed by 5 bases and 3 bases, with 19 bases remaining between them. The CDR3 loop spans 16 amino acids.

This clonotype occurred a few times. J is TRBJ1-1 and V is TRBV6-1, with D possibly matching TRBD1 (5 bases). With 7 bases removed from V and 5 bases from J, the gap between germline ends came to 17 bases. The germline CDR1 and CDR2 sequences are MNHNS and SASEGT. The CDR3 sequence is 14 residues long. CDR3 DNA: TGTGCCAGCATCCTCCGCCAGGGTAGGACTGAAGCTTTCTTT. It translates to CASILRQGRTEAFF.

This clonotype was observed a handful of times. This chain connects TRBV5-4 to TRBJ2-6; no clear D. The germline V gene has CDR1 SGHNT and CDR2 YYREEE (reference sequence). CDR3 length: 15 residues. Deletions cut 5 bases from V and 4 bases from J, with 13 bases between. CDR3 nucleotides: TGTGCCAGCAGTTCTAAGGAGTCGGGGGCCAACGTCCTGACTTTC. Amino acids: CASSSKESGANVLTF.

This clonotype was detected ten times or more. The chain couples TRBV5-5 to TRBJ2-5; perhaps TRBD1 as D (5 bases). The CDR3 contains 14 residues. Germline V gene lookup returns CDR1 SGHKS and CDR2 YYEKEE (reference sequence). V dropped 4 bases and J dropped 3 bases, with 13 bases sitting between them. The CDR3 nucleotides read TGTGCCAGCAGCCCCGTAGGGGTGGAAGAGACCCAGTACTTC. Its translation: CASSPVGVEETQYF.

The chain carries TRBV20-1 and TRBJ2-1; 8 nucleotides agree with TRBD2. In germline, CDR1 is DFQATT, CDR2 SNEGSKA (reference sequence). V was pared by 4 bases and J by 3 bases, with 8 bases of the junction left unmatched. The CDR3 is made up of 15 amino acids. The CDR3 sequence: CSATQAGVHYNEQFF. The CDR3 DNA follows: TGCAGTGCTACCCAAGCGGGAGTGCACTACAATGAGCAGTTCTTC.

V gene TRBV12-3 or TRBV12-4 combines with J gene TRBJ1-5; TRBD1 agrees at 8 bases. CDR3 length: 16 amino acids. Losses at the gene ends were 5 bases for V and 7 bases for J; bases not matched to a gene: 13. The CDR3 DNA follows: TGTGCCAGCAGTACCCAAACGACAGGGGTTCGACAGCCCCAGCATTTT. This translates into CASSTQTTGVRQPQHF.

The V call is TRBV10-2, the J call TRBJ2-2, with a possible D match to TRBD2 (5 bases). In germline, CDR1 is WSHSY, CDR2 SAAADI. The V end was cut by 4 bases, the J end by 4 bases, with 10 bases between. The CDR3 covers 14 residues. CDR3 protein: CASSATSGTGELFF. The CDR3 nucleotides read TGCGCCAGCAGTGCCACGAGCGGCACCGGGGAGCTGTTTTTT.

This clonotype was counted many times. J is TRBJ2-3 and V is TRBV5-1; TRBD2 agrees at 7 bases. Losses at the gene ends were 0 bases for V and 1 base for J; bases not matched to a gene: 5. Per the germline V gene, CDR1 is SGHRS and CDR2 is YFSETQ. This CDR3 contains 16 residues. DNA of the CDR3: TGCGCCAGCAGCTTGGATGCGGGGGTGGGCACAGATACGCAGTATTTT. Protein product: CASSLDAGVGTDTQYF.

The CDR3 region is CASSLAGGSIDGYTF. CDR3 DNA sequence: TGTGCCAGCAGCTTGGCGGGGGGTTCTATTGATGGCTACACCTTC. V and J are TRBV7-9 and TRBJ1-2; possible D gene TRBD1, 5 bases. Germline V lookup: CDR1 SEHNR, CDR2 FQNEAQ (reference sequence). The CDR3 runs 15 residues. Trimming pared 3 bases from V and 6 bases from J, leaving 17 bases between.

The chain has TRBV7-2 and TRBJ2-7, with a weak D call TRBD2 (6 bases). The CDR3 is 14 amino acids. The germline gives CDR1 SGHTA, CDR2 FQGNSA. V lost 2 bases and J lost 3, with 11 bases in between. CDR3 in amino acids: CASSLYGSGYEQYF. CDR3 sequence (DNA): TGTGCCAGCAGCTTATACGGGAGCGGCTACGAGCAGTACTTC.

This clonotype was counted between two and nine times. This chain uses TRBV15 with TRBJ1-1; no clear D gene. The length of the CDR3 is 15 residues. Germline CDR1 is LNHNV and CDR2 is YYDKDF (reference sequence). Trimming cost V 0 bases and J 1 base, with 9 bases left between them. For the CDR3, the DNA is TGTGCCACCAGCAGAGATAGGGCTTCGAACACTGAAGCTTTCTTT. It specifies CATSRDRASNTEAFF. The full variable domain, with the rest looked up from reference TRBV15 and TRBJ1-1, is DAMVIQNPRYQVTQFGKPVTLSCSQTLNHNVMYWYQQKSSQAPKLLFHYYDKDFNNEADTPDNFQSRRPNTSFCFLDIRSPGLGDTAMYLCATSRDRASNTEAFFGQGTRLTVV.

The sample holds a few counts of this clonotype. V usage is TRBV5-5 and J usage is TRBJ2-7; no firm D call. Germline V lookup: CDR1 SGHKS, CDR2 YYEKEE (reference sequence). The CDR3 extends over 13 amino acids. V lost 5 bases and J lost 0, with 9 bases in between. CDR3 nucleotides: TGTGCCAGCAGTTTTTATGACTCCTACGAGCAGTACTTC. Residues: CASSFYDSYEQYF. Using reference TRBV5-5 and TRBJ2-7 for the parts outside the CDR3, the full variable domain is DAGVTQSPTHLIKTRGQQVTLRCSPISGHKSVSWYQQVLGQGPQFIFQYYEKEERGRGNFPDRFSARQFPNYSSELNVNALLLGDSALYLCASSFYDSYEQYFGPGTRLTVT.

A few counts support this clonotype. V is TRBV7-9 and J is TRBJ2-1; no clear D gene. Per the germline V gene, CDR1 is SEHNR and CDR2 is FQNEAQ (reference sequence). The CDR3 has 17 amino acids. V was clipped by 0 bases and J by 3 bases, with 15 bases between them. CDR3 nucleotide sequence: TGTGCCAGCAGCTTAGCAGGGATGGCCCTGGACTACAATGAGCAGTTCTTC. Amino acids: CASSLAGMALDYNEQFF.

V usage is TRBV5-1 and J usage is TRBJ1-1; 7 bases map to TRBD1. This CDR3 is built from 13 residues. The V gene end was trimmed by 0 bases and the J gene end by 7 bases; junction bases not matched to a gene: 3. Germline V CDR1 and CDR2: SGHRS, YFSETQ. The CDR3 is CASSLDGQVEAFF. Here the CDR3 DNA reads TGCGCCAGCAGCTTGGACGGACAGGTTGAAGCTTTCTTT.

This clonotype was picked up one time. This sequence joins TRBV12-3 or TRBV12-4 and TRBJ1-5; D gene unclear. V lost 5 bases, J lost 10 bases, and 15 bases lay in between. This CDR3 is built from 13 residues. The CDR3 is CASSLGLWFPQHF. Here the CDR3 DNA reads TGTGCCAGCAGTCTAGGTCTCTGGTTTCCCCAGCATTTT.

This clonotype occurred many times. This chain joins TRBV5-1 and TRBJ2-5; 10 nucleotides agree with TRBD1. This CDR3 is built from 14 residues. CDR1 is SGHRS and CDR2 is YFSETQ in the germline V gene. V lost 4 bases and J lost 4; bases outside the gene matches: 4. The CDR3 loop reads CASSHRDRGETQYF. As DNA, the CDR3 is TGCGCCAGCAGCCACCGGGACAGGGGAGAGACCCAGTACTTC.